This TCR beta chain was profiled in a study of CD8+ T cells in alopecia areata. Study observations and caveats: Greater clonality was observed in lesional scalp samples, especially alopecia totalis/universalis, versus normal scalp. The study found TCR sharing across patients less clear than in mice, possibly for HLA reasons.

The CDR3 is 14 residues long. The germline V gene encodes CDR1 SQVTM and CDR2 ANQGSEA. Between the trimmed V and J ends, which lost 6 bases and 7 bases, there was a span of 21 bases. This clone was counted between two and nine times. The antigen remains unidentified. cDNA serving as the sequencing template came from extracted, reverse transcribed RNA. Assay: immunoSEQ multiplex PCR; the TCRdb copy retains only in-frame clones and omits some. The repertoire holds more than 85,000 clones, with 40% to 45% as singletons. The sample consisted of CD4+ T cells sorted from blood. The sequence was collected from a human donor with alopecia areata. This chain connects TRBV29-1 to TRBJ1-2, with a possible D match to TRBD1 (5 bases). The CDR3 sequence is CSVTVEGRVFGYTF. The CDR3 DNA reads TGCAGCGTAACCGTCGAGGGGCGGGTGTTTGGCTACACCTTC.